Below are 19 T cell receptor beta chains sequenced from a single sample in a study of T cell responses to AZD1222 COVID-19 vaccine. Some clones are missing from TCRdb's copy, which holds only in-frame ones; the method was immunoSEQ multiplex PCR. The sample shows around 100,000 clones, 85% to 90% of them seen only once. The sample here was peripheral blood, taken on day 0 of AZD1222 vaccination. The receptors originated from an adult in good health.

The gene calls are TRBV7-3 and TRBJ2-7; no clear D. V was shortened by 0 bases and J by 5 bases, with 11 bases between the two germline ends. Germline V gives CDR1 SGHTA, CDR2 FQGTGA. The length of the CDR3 is 14 residues. The CDR3 protein is CASSLTGRRDEQYF. The CDR3 bases are TGTGCCAGCAGCTTAACCGGCAGGCGAGACGAGCAGTACTTC.

This clone was seen a few times. The V call is TRBV6-6, the J call TRBJ2-3, with a tentative D call TRBD1 (6 bases). The CDR3 runs 13 residues. Germline-derived CDR1 and CDR2 are MNHNY and SVGAGI (reference sequence). Trimming pared 5 bases from V and 8 bases from J, leaving 14 bases between. CDR3 residues: CASSTTDSRTQYF. The CDR3 DNA reads TGTGCCAGCAGTACAACGGACAGCCGTACGCAGTATTTT.

This chain connects TRBV5-1 to TRBJ2-3; TRBD1 agrees at 10 bases. With 3 bases clipped from V and 3 bases from J, the junction kept 4 bases outside the gene matches. The CDR3 totals 15 residues. The germline CDR1 and CDR2 sequences are SGHRS and YFSETQ. DNA of the CDR3: TGCGCCAGCAGCTCTGGACAGGGGGTAACAGATACGCAGTATTTT. Translation: CASSSGQGVTDTQYF.

This chain connects TRBV25-1 to TRBJ2-5; D might be TRBD1 (6 bases). This CDR3 has 13 amino acids. Trimming shortened V by 5 bases and J by 4 bases, and 11 bases separated the two germline ends. Germline V CDR1 and CDR2: MGHDK, SYGVNS. The CDR3 nucleotides read TGTGCCAGCAGTCGACAAGGGGGAGAGACCCAGTACTTC. It yields the protein CASSRQGGETQYF.

Only one count was recorded for this clone. The chain has TRBV11-1 and TRBJ1-5, with D unclear. Germline lookup yields CDR1 SGHAT and CDR2 FQDESV (reference sequence). The CDR3 runs 14 residues. Trimming took 1 base from V and 7 from J, leaving 11 bases between them. CDR3 DNA: TGTGCCAGCAGCTTAGGCGGGGAAAGCCAGCCCCAGCATTTT. Translating it yields CASSLGGESQPQHF.

This chain joins TRBV3-1 (or the pseudogene TRBV3-2) and TRBJ2-7; D is undetermined. CDR1 is LGHDT and CDR2 is YNNKEL in the germline V gene (reference sequence). V was shortened by 1 base and J by 3 bases, with 16 bases between the two germline ends. The CDR3 is 16 amino acids. The CDR3 sequence: CASSQGLGAVSYEQYF. As DNA, the CDR3 is TGTGCCAGCAGCCAAGGGTTGGGTGCGGTGAGCTACGAGCAGTACTTC.

This clone was found once. The chain links TRBV6-2 or TRBV6-3 to TRBJ2-5, with 7 bases lining up with TRBD2. This CDR3 comprises 15 residues. Germline V gene data show CDR1 as MNHEY and CDR2 as SVGEGT. V dropped 4 bases and J dropped 4; count of bases not matched to a gene: 9. The CDR3 sequence is CASSSGLAGRETQYF. DNA for the CDR3: TGTGCCAGCAGTTCAGGATTAGCGGGTCGAGAGACCCAGTACTTC.

This CDR3 is CASSPLLDRGRYTF. The CDR3 DNA sequence: TGTGCCAGCTCACCACTCTTGGACAGGGGTCGCTACACCTTC. The V and J genes are TRBV18 and TRBJ1-2, with 9 bases lining up with TRBD1. J gave up 9 bases and V 1 base, and 6 bases lay outside the gene matches. CDR1 KGHSH and CDR2 LQKENI come from the germline V gene. The CDR3 covers 14 residues.

The gene calls are TRBV28 and TRBJ1-2; D unclear. The CDR3 consists of 12 residues. Germline CDR1 reads MDHEN; CDR2 reads SYDVKM. V was clipped by 3 bases and J by 5 bases, with 7 bases between them. Here the CDR3 DNA reads TGTGCCAGCAGTTTCCGGACTTATGGCTACACCTTC. Amino acids: CASSFRTYGYTF.

The V gene is TRBV19, the J gene TRBJ1-6, with a possible D match to TRBD1 (5 bases). The CDR3 is 14 residues long. V was clipped by 7 bases and J by 8 bases, with 15 bases between them. Per the germline V gene, CDR1 is LNHDA and CDR2 is SQIVND (reference sequence). CDR3 in DNA: TGTGCCAGTAAACGTCCCTGGGGCGATTCACCCCTCCACTTT. Translated, it gives CASKRPWGDSPLHF.

V is TRBV5-1 and J is TRBJ1-4, with a weak D call TRBD1 (6 bases). Trimming took off 2 bases at V and 3 bases at J, with 11 bases between the two ends. Germline CDR1 reads SGHRS; CDR2 reads YFSETQ. The length of the CDR3 is 15 residues. CDR3 nucleotide sequence: TGCGCCAGCAGCTTCGCAGGGGAATCTAATGAAAAACTGTTTTTT. Amino acid sequence: CASSFAGESNEKLFF.

This chain links TRBV5-1 with TRBJ2-7; D not certain. The length of the CDR3 is 12 residues. Trimming cost V 0 bases and J 3 bases, with 4 bases left between them. Germline V gives CDR1 SGHRS, CDR2 YFSETQ. The CDR3 spells CASSLEGYEQYF. CDR3 bases: TGCGCCAGCAGCTTGGAGGGCTACGAGCAGTACTTC.

The chain joins TRBV29-1 to TRBJ1-6; D is unresolved. Trimming pared 6 bases from V and 7 bases from J, leaving 16 bases between. The CDR3 runs 14 residues. Looked up from germline, CDR1 is SQVTM and CDR2 is ANQGSEA. The CDR3 DNA is TGCAGCGTGAGGGTGTCAGATGGGAATTCACCCCTCCACTTT. This gives the protein CSVRVSDGNSPLHF.

The chain is built from TRBV4-2 and TRBJ1-3, with D unclear. The CDR3 is made up of 15 amino acids. The V gene lost 0 bases and the J gene lost 2 bases, with 8 bases spanning the gap. CDR1 is LGHNA and CDR2 is YNFKEQ in the germline V gene. The CDR3 region is CASSQDRIAGNTIYF. For the CDR3, the DNA is TGTGCCAGCAGCCAAGATCGGATAGCTGGAAACACCATATATTTT.

This clone was observed once. This chain connects TRBV19 to TRBJ1-5; perhaps TRBD1 as D (5 bases). The CDR3 covers 15 residues. Germline values: CDR1 LNHDA, CDR2 SQIVND (reference sequence). With 10 bases removed from V and 0 bases from J, the gap between germline ends came to 16 bases. CDR3 sequence reads: CATAPGAGSNQPQHF. The CDR3 DNA is TGTGCCACCGCCCCTGGGGCAGGTAGCAATCAGCCCCAGCATTTT.

The chain carries TRBV5-6 and TRBJ1-3; D remains ambiguous. Germline V gene lookup returns CDR1 SGHDT and CDR2 YYEEEE. V was shortened by 1 base and J by 4 bases, with 12 bases between the two germline ends. The CDR3 runs to 15 residues. In DNA, the CDR3 is TGTGCCAGCAGCTTGTGGCGGGCCAACGGAAACACCATATATTTT. Its protein is CASSLWRANGNTIYF.

The chain's CDR3 is CASRTQVDTEAFF. The CDR3 coding sequence is TGCGCCAGCAGGACACAGGTGGACACTGAAGCTTTCTTT. V usage is TRBV5-1 and J usage is TRBJ1-1; perhaps TRBD1 as D (5 bases). Trimming stripped 5 bases from V and 3 bases from J, with 11 bases between. Germline CDR1 reads SGHRS; CDR2 reads YFSETQ. The CDR3 totals 13 residues. The full variable domain, with the rest looked up from reference TRBV5-1 and TRBJ1-1, is KAGVTQTPRYLIKTRGQQVTLSCSPISGHRSVSWYQQTPGQGLQFLFEYFSETQRNKGNFPGRFSGRQFSNSRSEMNVSTLELGDSALYLCASRTQVDTEAFFGQGTRLTVV.

V is TRBV4-1 and J is TRBJ1-1; no clear D. This CDR3 is built from 15 residues. Germline values: CDR1 MGHRA, CDR2 YSYEKL. V was cut by 1 base and J by 3 bases, with 12 bases left in between. The CDR3: CASSQGASSHTEAFF. The CDR3 bases are TGCGCCAGCAGCCAAGGCGCTTCCAGCCACACTGAAGCTTTCTTT.

The chain links TRBV7-2 to TRBJ2-5, with 9 bases identical to TRBD2. Germline V CDR1 and CDR2: SGHTA, FQGNSA. V trimming: 3 bases; J trimming: 4 bases; junction bases outside the gene matches: 3. The CDR3 runs to 14 residues. CDR3 coding DNA: TGTGCCAGCAGCTTGAGAGCGGGAGGAGAGACCCAGTACTTC. Amino acids: CASSLRAGGETQYF.